This TCR beta chain was profiled in a study of shared clonotypes between healthy human individuals. About the study: Three plates were used per donor for CD4 naive, three for CD4 memory, two for CD8 naive and one for CD8 memory. Whole-study findings and limits: For sorted subsets, rarefaction showed incomplete sequencing despite large depth.

The V gene end was trimmed by 4 bases and the J gene end by 3 bases; junction bases not matched to a gene: 7. CDR1 SGHRS and CDR2 YFSETQ come from the germline V gene. The CDR3 runs 14 residues. The data were produced by immunoSEQ multiplex PCR, yet TCRdb's version contains in-frame clones alone and is incomplete. The table shows about 2.3 million clones, with more than 80% occurring only once. Donors were Caucasian adults residing in Nashville, Tennessee, USA. Regarding this clone: Its antigen remains unknown.

The chain uses TRBV5-1 and TRBJ2-7, with 7 bases matching TRBD1. This clonotype originated in a young man in good health. Some clones in this sample may be carry-over from other donors' samples. The material sequenced was naive CD4+ T cells from PBMCs. Subset noted: CD45RA+ positively selected. CDR3 sequence: CASSQETGFYEQYF. The CDR3 DNA reads TGCGCCAGCAGCCAAGAGACAGGGTTCTACGAGCAGTACTTC.